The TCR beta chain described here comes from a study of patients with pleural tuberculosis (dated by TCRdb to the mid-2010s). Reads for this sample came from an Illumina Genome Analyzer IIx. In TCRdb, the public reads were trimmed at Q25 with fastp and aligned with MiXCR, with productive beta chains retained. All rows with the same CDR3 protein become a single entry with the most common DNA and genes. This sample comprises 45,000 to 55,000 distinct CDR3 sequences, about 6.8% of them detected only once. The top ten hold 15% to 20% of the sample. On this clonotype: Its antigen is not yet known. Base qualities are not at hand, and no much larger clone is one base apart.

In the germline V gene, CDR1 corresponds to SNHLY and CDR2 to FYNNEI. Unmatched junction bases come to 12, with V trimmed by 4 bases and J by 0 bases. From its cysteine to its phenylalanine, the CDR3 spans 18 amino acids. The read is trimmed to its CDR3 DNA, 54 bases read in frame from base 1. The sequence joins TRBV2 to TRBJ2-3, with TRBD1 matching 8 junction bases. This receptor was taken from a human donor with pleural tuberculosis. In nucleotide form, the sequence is TGTGCCAGCAGTGGAGTTGACCGGACAGGGCATAGCACAGATACGCAGTATTTT. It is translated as CASSGVDRTGHSTDTQYF.